At least ten counts were recorded for the clone carrying this T cell receptor (beta chain). The data stem from a study of human T cells and chemical hapten exposure. MiXCR was run by TCRdb on the RACE reads, yielding one entry per CDR3 protein. The repertoire holds 69,000 or so distinct CDR3 sequences, with over 9% as singletons. Between the trimmed V and J ends, which lost 4 bases and 8 bases, there was a span of 11 bases. The CDR3 has 12 residues. Germline V gives CDR1 MNHNS, CDR2 SASEGT. As to time point: patch test 2, 6 weeks after DPC sensitization. Described treatment: therapeutic diphenylcyclopropenone sensitization with weekly scalp DPC.

The sequence was obtained from a woman aged 45-65 years with alopecia areata. Some clones in this sample may be carry-over from other donors' samples. Sequences were derived from whole blood, sampled in connection with sensitization to the hapten diphenylcyclopropenone (DPC). The chain couples TRBV6-1 to TRBJ1-1; D call uncertain. CDR3 protein: CASSVALSEAFF. The CDR3 coding sequence is TGTGCCAGCAGTGTGGCACTGTCAGAAGCTTTCTTT.